This entry features one T cell receptor beta chain sequence. Its antigen remains unidentified. Indicated time point: pre-treatment sample, taken before nivolumab and TIL therapy. Pleural nodules or supraclavicular lymph nodes made up most of the excised metastases sampled. This was the immunoSEQ v3 assay. Sequencing was performed with immunoSEQ multiplex PCR; in TCRdb, only in-frame clones are kept and a portion is missing. The table has under 100,000 clones, roughly two thirds seen once. This entry comes from a study of TIL therapy for anti-PD-1-resistant metastatic lung cancer. The germline gives CDR1 SGDLS, CDR2 YYNGEE. CDR3 size: 15 residues. J was trimmed by 5 bases and V by 0 bases; bases with no gene match: 5. The study, taken as a whole, reports: Many TIL product clones were absent from baseline tumor, suggesting clonal contraction.

The chain recombines TRBV9 with TRBJ2-1; TRBD2 matches at 7 bases. Sequenced here: tumor tissue, sampled at baseline. The source of this sequence is a person aged 25-85 years with non-small cell lung cancer. The CDR3 DNA follows: TGTGCCAGCAGCGTAGAAGTTAGCGGGCACAATGAGCAGTTCTTC. Protein: CASSVEVSGHNEQFF.